The 19 T cell receptor beta chains in this list originate from one sample, sequenced in a study of blood T cell repertoires in COVID-19. Clones were read by immunoSEQ multiplex PCR, and TCRdb kept only the in-frame ones, dropping some. This table holds tens of thousands of clones, 75% to 90% found once. Sequenced sample: peripheral blood. Receptors originate from a human donor in a cohort sampled during active COVID-19.

The chain employs TRBV2 and TRBJ2-2, with D possibly being TRBD1 (5 bases). The CDR3 length is 13 residues. Trimming left V 4 bases short and J 8 bases short, with 11 bases between. Germline CDR1 reads SNHLY; CDR2 reads FYNNEI. The CDR3 is CASSGRVSGELFF. The CDR3 region has the DNA TGTGCCAGCAGTGGCAGGGTGTCTGGGGAGCTGTTTTTT.

V and J are TRBV28 and TRBJ2-5; a possible D gene is TRBD1 (5 bases). CDR3 length: 14 residues. Trimming took off 5 bases at V and 1 base at J, with 11 bases between the two ends. Germline CDR1 reads MDHEN; CDR2 reads SYDVKM. CDR3 DNA: TGTGCCAGCAGTCCTCGACAGACCCAAGAGACCCAGTACTTC. Translated: CASSPRQTQETQYF.

The CDR3 spells CASSRSEQETQYF. CDR3 coding DNA: TGTGCCAGCTCACGAAGCGAACAAGAGACCCAGTACTTC. The chain has TRBV18 and TRBJ2-5; D remains unclear. This CDR3 is built from 13 residues. From germline, CDR1 is KGHSH and CDR2 LQKENI. V was trimmed by 4 bases and J by 2 bases, leaving 8 bases between them.

V usage is TRBV5-1 and J usage is TRBJ1-3; D is undetermined. CDR1 and CDR2 from the germline V gene are SGHRS and YFSETQ. This CDR3 has 16 residues. The V end was cut by 1 base, the J end by 0 bases, with 11 bases between. CDR3 region: CASSLSSTYSGNTIYF. In DNA form, the CDR3 reads TGCGCCAGCAGCTTGAGTAGCACCTACTCTGGAAACACCATATATTTT. The whole variable domain, remainder taken from reference TRBV5-1 and TRBJ1-3, is KAGVTQTPRYLIKTRGQQVTLSCSPISGHRSVSWYQQTPGQGLQFLFEYFSETQRNKGNFPGRFSGRQFSNSRSEMNVSTLELGDSALYLCASSLSSTYSGNTIYFGEGSWLTVV.

V is TRBV28 and J is TRBJ2-1; no clear D gene. This CDR3 contains 14 residues. Trimming shortened V by 3 bases and J by 4 bases, and 10 bases separated the two germline ends. Germline CDR1 is MDHEN and CDR2 is SYDVKM. CDR3 protein: CASSLVGPYNEQFF. In DNA form, the CDR3 reads TGTGCCAGCAGTTTGGTGGGCCCTTACAATGAGCAGTTCTTC.

On this clone itself: Other DNA variants within this sample encode the same CDR3. The rearrangement uses TRBV7-9 and TRBJ2-7; the match to TRBD1 covers 8 bases. CDR3 length equals 13 residues. Germline CDR1 SEHNR, CDR2 FQNEAQ (reference sequence). V shed 6 bases and J 2 bases; nucleotides not matched to a gene: 3. CDR3 amino acids: CASRTGAAYEQYF. The CDR3 DNA reads as TGTGCCAGCAGGACAGGGGCGGCCTACGAGCAGTACTTC. The full variable domain, in which reference TRBV7-9 and TRBJ2-7 provide the parts outside the CDR3, is DTGVSQNPRHKITKRGQNVTFRCDPISEHNRLYWYRQTLGQGPEFLTYFQNEAQLEKSRLLSDRFSAERPKGSFSTLEIQRTEQGDSAMYLCASRTGAAYEQYFGPGTRLTVT.

V gene TRBV7-9 combines with J gene TRBJ2-7; 9 positions match TRBD1. Germline-derived CDR1 and CDR2 are SEHNR and FQNEAQ (reference sequence). With V trimmed by 4 bases and J by 3 bases, 7 bases remained unmatched. This CDR3 is 15 amino acids long. The DNA of the CDR3 is TGTGCCAGCAGCTCCAGGGGGACAGGGAACTACGAGCAGTACTTC. It codes for CASSSRGTGNYEQYF.

The CDR3 sequence: CASSQGKGVVATQYF. As DNA, the CDR3 is TGTGCCAGCAGCCAAGGGAAAGGGGTTGTGGCGACCCAGTACTTC. This chain joins TRBV11-3 and TRBJ2-5; weak D call: TRBD1 (5 bases). The CDR3 spans 15 residues. Per germline, CDR1 SGHNT and CDR2 YENEEA. V dropped 5 bases and J dropped 7 bases, with 20 bases sitting between them. The variable domain in full, completed from reference TRBV11-3 and TRBJ2-5, reads EAGVVQSPRYKIIEKKQPVAFWCNPISGHNTLYWYLQNLGQGPELLIRYENEEAVDDSQLPKDRFSAERLKGVDSTLKIQPAELGDSAVYLCASSQGKGVVATQYFGPGTRLLVL.

The chain joins TRBV3-1 (or the pseudogene TRBV3-2) to TRBJ2-7; 7 nucleotides align to TRBD1. The V gene end was trimmed by 3 bases and the J gene end by 7 bases; junction bases not matched to a gene: 9. This CDR3 is 14 amino acids long. CDR1 and CDR2 from the germline V gene are LGHDT and YNNKEL (reference sequence). The CDR3: CASSHEGQHREQYF. CDR3 in DNA: TGTGCCAGCAGCCACGAGGGACAGCATCGGGAGCAGTACTTC.

The chain is built from TRBV14 and TRBJ1-2, with D tentatively TRBD1 (5 bases). Germline loops: CDR1 SGHDN, CDR2 FVKESK. This CDR3 region has 14 residues. V lost 4 bases and J lost 4, with 13 bases in between. DNA of the CDR3: TGTGCCAGCAGCCCGATGCAGGGTGGCTATGGCTACACCTTC. Translating gives CASSPMQGGYGYTF.

The chain recombines TRBV6-2 or TRBV6-3 with TRBJ2-7, with D uncertain. CDR3 length: 13 amino acids. Germline V gene lookup returns CDR1 MNHEY and CDR2 SVGEGT. Trimming removed 2 bases from V and 6 bases from J, with 11 bases in between. CDR3: CASSYERVGEQYF. DNA for the CDR3: TGTGCCAGCAGTTACGAACGGGTTGGCGAGCAGTACTTC.

The chain recombines TRBV6-5 with TRBJ2-5, with 8 nucleotides matching TRBD2. This CDR3 is built from 16 residues. Germline trimming cut 0 bases from V and 5 bases from J; bases unmatched to any gene: 8. Per germline, CDR1 MNHEY and CDR2 SVGAGI. CDR3 amino acids: CASSYSPSGGQETQYF. The CDR3 DNA sequence: TGTGCCAGCAGTTACTCCCCGTCGGGAGGGCAGGAGACCCAGTACTTC.

The chain links TRBV7-9 to TRBJ2-3; perhaps TRBD1 as D (5 bases). CDR1 SEHNR and CDR2 FQNEAQ come from the germline V gene (reference sequence). The CDR3 extends over 15 amino acids. Trimming removed 6 bases from V and 2 bases from J, with 15 bases in between. The CDR3, as DNA: TGTGCCAGCAGTTCGTTGTTGGGGCCCACAGATACGCAGTATTTT. Translating gives CASSSLLGPTDTQYF.

This rearrangement joins TRBV18 to TRBJ2-2; 7 bases are shared with TRBD1. CDR1 is KGHSH, CDR2 LQKENI, per germline. The CDR3 covers 15 residues. Trimming removed 1 base from V and 4 bases from J; junction bases left unmatched: 3. CDR3 loop: CASSPQGAPTGELFF. The DNA of the CDR3 is TGTGCCAGCTCACCACAGGGGGCGCCCACCGGGGAGCTGTTTTTT.

The count of this clone is one. The rearrangement links TRBV15 to TRBJ2-7, with 8 positions matching TRBD2. CDR3 length equals 16 residues. Germline trimming cut 0 bases from V and 2 bases from J; bases unmatched to any gene: 6. Looked up from germline, CDR1 is LNHNV and CDR2 is YYDKDF (reference sequence). The CDR3 region is CATSRDLSGRAYEQYF. CDR3 nucleotide sequence: TGTGCCACCAGCAGAGATTTGAGCGGGAGAGCCTACGAGCAGTACTTC.

The rearrangement joins TRBV20-1 to TRBJ2-2, with a weak D call TRBD2 (6 bases). The V end was cut by 3 bases, the J end by 3 bases, with 11 bases between. Germline V gene lookup returns CDR1 DFQATT and CDR2 SNEGSKA (reference sequence). This CDR3 is built from 14 residues. The DNA for the CDR3 is TGCAGTGCTAGTGCGGGGACTCACACCGGGGAGCTGTTTTTT. Translated: CSASAGTHTGELFF.

CDR3 sequence: CANPARAGRFF. As DNA, the CDR3 is TGTGCCAACCCCGCCCGGGCAGGGCGGTTCTTC. The rearrangement joins TRBV6-5 to TRBJ2-1; possibly TRBD1 for D (5 bases). V lost 10 bases to trimming and J lost 15 bases, with 19 bases between them. The CDR3 length is 11 residues. The germline V gene encodes CDR1 MNHEY and CDR2 SVGAGI.

The chain has TRBV6-2 or TRBV6-3 and TRBJ2-3; TRBD2 matches at 16 bases. The CDR3 runs to 18 residues. Germline V gene lookup returns CDR1 MNHEY and CDR2 SVGEGT. The trim removed 5 bases at V and 3 bases at J, leaving 8 bases unmatched. CDR3 sequence reads: CASSHPGLAGGLTDTQYF. DNA of the CDR3: TGTGCCAGCAGTCACCCGGGACTAGCGGGAGGGCTGACAGATACGCAGTATTTT.

This clone was found once. The chain employs TRBV5-1 and TRBJ2-2, with 8 positions matching TRBD1. CDR1 is SGHRS and CDR2 is YFSETQ in the germline V gene. This CDR3 is built from 15 residues. V lost 4 bases to trimming and J lost 4 bases; unmatched junction nucleotides: 6. This CDR3 is CASSPRQGATGELFF. The CDR3 nucleotides are TGCGCCAGCAGCCCACGTCAGGGGGCCACCGGGGAGCTGTTTTTT.